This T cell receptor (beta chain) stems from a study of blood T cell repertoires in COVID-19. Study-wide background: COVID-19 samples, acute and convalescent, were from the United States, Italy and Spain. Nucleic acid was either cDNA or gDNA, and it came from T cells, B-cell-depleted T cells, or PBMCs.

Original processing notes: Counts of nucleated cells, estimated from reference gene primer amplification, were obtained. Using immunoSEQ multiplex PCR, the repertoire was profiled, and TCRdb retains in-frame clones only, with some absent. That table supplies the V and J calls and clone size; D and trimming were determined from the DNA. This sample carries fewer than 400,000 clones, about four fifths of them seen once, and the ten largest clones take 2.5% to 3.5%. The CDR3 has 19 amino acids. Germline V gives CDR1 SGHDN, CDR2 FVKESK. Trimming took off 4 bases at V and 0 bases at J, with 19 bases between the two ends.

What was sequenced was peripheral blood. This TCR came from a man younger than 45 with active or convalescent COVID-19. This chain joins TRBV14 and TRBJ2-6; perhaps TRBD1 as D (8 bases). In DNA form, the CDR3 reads TGTGCCAGCAGCCCACTCCCGACAGGGGACTACTCTGGGGCCAACGTCCTGACTTTC. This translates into CASSPLPTGDYSGANVLTF.